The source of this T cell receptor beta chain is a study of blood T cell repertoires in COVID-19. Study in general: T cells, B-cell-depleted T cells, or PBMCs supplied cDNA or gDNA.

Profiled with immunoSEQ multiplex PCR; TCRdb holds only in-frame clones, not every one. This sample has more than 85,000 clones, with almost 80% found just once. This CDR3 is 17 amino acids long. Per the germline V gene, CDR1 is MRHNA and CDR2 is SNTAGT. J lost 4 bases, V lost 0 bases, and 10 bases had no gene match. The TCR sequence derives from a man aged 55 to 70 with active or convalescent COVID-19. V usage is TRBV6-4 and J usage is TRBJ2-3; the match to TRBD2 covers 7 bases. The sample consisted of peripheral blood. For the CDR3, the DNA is TGTGCCAGCAGTGACTCGGTTGGCGGGAGAATCCCAGATACGCAGTATTTT. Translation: CASSDSVGGRIPDTQYF.